Each of the 11 T cell receptor beta chains below was sequenced from the same sample in a study of blood T cell repertoires in COVID-19 (dated by TCRdb to 2018 to 2021). Library creation used the immunoSEQ multiplex PCR assay. Drawn from immuneACCESS, this table holds only the in-frame rearrangements with V and J called that TCRdb kept. Clones are partly lost; checked studies trace under half to an unresolved V gene and leave the rest unexplained. The sample table shows approximately 130,000 clones, and approximately 80% are seen once. The leading ten clones occupy roughly 9% of the sample. The sample comprised peripheral blood. These receptors all come from a man aged 40-49 years with active or convalescent COVID-19.

This clone has just one count. This chain connects TRBV3-1 (or the pseudogene TRBV3-2) to TRBJ2-2, with a weak D call TRBD1 (5 bases). Trimming left V 4 bases short and J 4 bases short, with 10 bases between. CDR3 length equals 14 residues. From germline, CDR1 is LGHDT and CDR2 YNNKEL (reference sequence). The CDR3 here is CASSLQVGTGELFF. DNA for the CDR3: TGTGCCAGCAGCCTACAGGTGGGCACCGGGGAGCTGTTTTTT.

The V gene is TRBV4-1, the J gene TRBJ2-1; perhaps TRBD2 as D (6 bases). Looked up from germline, CDR1 is MGHRA and CDR2 is YSYEKL. This CDR3 has 17 amino acids. V lost 3 bases to trimming and J lost 5 bases, with 20 bases between them. CDR3 DNA: TGCGCCAGCAGCCATCAGGAGCCCGGGGGTATCCACAATGAGCAGTTCTTC. Translation: CASSHQEPGGIHNEQFF.

The V gene is TRBV7-9, the J gene TRBJ1-1, with 8 positions matching TRBD1. Germline V gene lookup returns CDR1 SEHNR and CDR2 FQNEAQ (reference sequence). This CDR3 spans 15 amino acids. V lost 5 bases, J lost 4 bases, and 9 bases stayed unmatched. The CDR3, as DNA: TGTGCCAGCAGCACGAGGACAGGGCGGCCCACTGAAGCTTTCTTT. Its translation is CASSTRTGRPTEAFF.

This chain connects TRBV13 to TRBJ2-7, with D unclear. V was trimmed by 4 bases and J by 6 bases, leaving 10 bases between them. Germline V gene sequence: CDR1 PRHDT, CDR2 FYEKMQ (reference sequence). CDR3 length: 12 residues. DNA of the CDR3: TGTGCCAGCAGCTCCGCGTTTCCCGAGCAGTACTTC. Protein: CASSSAFPEQYF.

The chain recombines TRBV10-3 with TRBJ2-5; 8 bases are shared with TRBD2. Germline V gene lookup returns CDR1 ENHRY and CDR2 SYGVKD. This CDR3 comprises 13 residues. After removal of 6 bases from V and 4 bases from J, the junction contained 4 bases not matched to a gene. The CDR3, as DNA: TGTGCCATCAGCTCCGGGGGGGCAGAGACCCAGTACTTC. This gives the protein CAISSGGAETQYF.

V is TRBV2 and J is TRBJ2-2, with TRBD2 matching 11 bases. V dropped 4 bases and J dropped 3; count of bases not matched to a gene: 10. Germline CDR1 is SNHLY and CDR2 is FYNNEI. This CDR3 is built from 18 residues. The CDR3 reads CASSGLATSGVDTGELFF. The CDR3 region has the DNA TGTGCCAGCAGTGGCCTAGCGACTAGCGGGGTCGACACCGGGGAGCTGTTTTTT.

This chain uses TRBV10-3 with TRBJ1-6, with a weak D call TRBD1 (5 bases). The CDR3 loop spans 13 amino acids. Germline loops: CDR1 ENHRY, CDR2 SYGVKD. Trimming took off 7 bases at V and 7 bases at J, with 11 bases between the two ends. This CDR3 is CAINQGENSPLHF. The CDR3 region has the DNA TGTGCCATCAATCAGGGTGAAAATTCACCCCTCCACTTT.

The V and J genes are TRBV27 and TRBJ2-3, with 7 nucleotides matching TRBD2. Losses at the gene ends were 2 bases for V and 5 bases for J; bases not matched to a gene: 10. From germline, CDR1 is MNHEY and CDR2 SMNVEV (reference sequence). The CDR3 runs to 16 residues. CDR3 coding DNA: TGTGCCAGCAGTTTAGAGCGGGGCCGTATTAGAGATACGCAGTATTTT. This sequence encodes CASSLERGRIRDTQYF.

The chain recombines TRBV7-8 with TRBJ1-4; possible D gene TRBD1, 6 bases. The CDR3 is 16 residues long. Germline CDR1 SGHVS, CDR2 FQNEAQ. The V end lost 5 bases, the J end lost 7 bases, and 20 bases lay between the germline ends. Here the CDR3 reads CASSLERPIGGEKLFF. Here the CDR3 DNA reads TGTGCCAGCAGCCTAGAGAGGCCCATAGGGGGTGAAAAACTGTTTTTT.

The chain has TRBV19 and TRBJ1-6; D ambiguous. V was clipped by 3 bases and J by 2 bases, with 11 bases between them. The CDR3 totals 16 residues. Germline assignment: CDR1 LNHDA and CDR2 SQIVND (reference sequence). DNA for the CDR3: TGTGCCAGTAGTATTGGGGAAGCGGCCTATAATTCACCCCTCCACTTT. It is translated as CASSIGEAAYNSPLHF.

The V call is TRBV12-5, the J call TRBJ1-1; TRBD1 agrees at 7 bases. The CDR3 extends over 17 amino acids. Trimming removed 5 bases from V and 2 bases from J; junction bases left unmatched: 14. Germline V CDR1 and CDR2: LGHNT, FRNRAP. CDR3 amino acids: CASGPRDSGALNTEAFF. The CDR3 nucleotides are TGTGCTAGTGGTCCCAGGGACAGCGGAGCTTTAAACACTGAAGCTTTCTTT. Using reference TRBV12-5 and TRBJ1-1 for the parts outside the CDR3, the full variable domain is DARVTQTPRHKVTEMGQEVTMRCQPILGHNTVFWYRQTMMQGLELLAYFRNRAPLDDSGMPKDRFSAEMPDATLATLKIQPSEPRDSAVYFCASGPRDSGALNTEAFFGQGTRLTVV.